A single sample is the source of the 21 T cell receptor beta chains below, sequenced in a study of CD8 T cell repertoires and HIV-1 epitope variants. These receptors have no known antigen. Clones were sequenced by immunoSEQ multiplex PCR, and TCRdb holds only the in-frame ones, with some missing. The table records roughly 1,900 clones, over 70% of them present only once. What was sequenced was cultured CD8+ T cells derived from PBMCs. The receptor set was obtained from a male donor with HIV.

This chain joins TRBV10-3 and TRBJ1-2, with D uncertain. CDR3 length equals 15 residues. Germline values: CDR1 ENHRY, CDR2 SYGVKD. With 0 bases removed from V and 4 bases from J, the gap between germline ends came to 12 bases. The CDR3 region is CAISESNMGGYGYTF. As DNA, the CDR3 is TGTGCCATCAGTGAGTCGAATATGGGCGGCTATGGCTACACCTTC.

The V call is TRBV9, the J call TRBJ2-1, with 13 bases matching TRBD2. This CDR3 spans 16 amino acids. Losses at the gene ends were 4 bases for V and 2 bases for J; bases not matched to a gene: 3. Germline CDR1 is SGDLS and CDR2 is YYNGEE. Written as DNA, the CDR3 is TGTGCCAGCAGCCCAGGACTAGCGGGGGCCTACAATGAGCAGTTCTTC. Translation gives CASSPGLAGAYNEQFF.

V usage is TRBV7-9 and J usage is TRBJ2-5; D gene unclear. V lost 1 base to trimming and J lost 0 bases, with 6 bases between them. There are 14 residues in the CDR3. Germline V gives CDR1 SEHNR, CDR2 FQNEAQ (reference sequence). The CDR3 protein is CASSLDRYQETQYF. CDR3 bases: TGTGCCAGCAGCTTAGATCGTTACCAAGAGACCCAGTACTTC.

The chain combines TRBV7-8 with TRBJ2-7, with a possible D match to TRBD1 (7 bases). V gave up 2 bases and J gave up 3 bases, with 11 bases separating them. The germline gives CDR1 SGHVS, CDR2 FQNEAQ. This CDR3 contains 14 residues. The CDR3 protein is CASSLRQGLYEQYF. The CDR3 bases are TGTGCCAGCAGCTTACGACAGGGACTCTACGAGCAGTACTTC.

V is TRBV5-6 and J is TRBJ2-7; TRBD1 might be the D (6 bases). V was pared by 4 bases and J by 4 bases, with 12 bases between. The germline V gene has CDR1 SGHDT and CDR2 YYEEEE. This CDR3 region has 13 residues. DNA for the CDR3: TGTGCCAGCAGCAGCGACAGGAGTTACGAGCAGTACTTC. It is translated as CASSSDRSYEQYF.

This chain joins TRBV28 and TRBJ1-2; a possible D gene is TRBD1 (5 bases). CDR1 and CDR2 (germline): MDHEN, SYDVKM. The CDR3 extends over 10 amino acids. The V end lost 10 bases, the J end lost 11 bases, and 14 bases lay between the germline ends. CDR3 loop: CATTLGTYTF. The CDR3 DNA follows: TGTGCCACTACCCTTGGGACGTACACCTTC.

V gene TRBV28 combines with J gene TRBJ2-1; TRBD2 matches at 10 bases. The CDR3 contains 15 residues. With 2 bases clipped from V and 8 bases from J, the junction kept 6 bases outside the gene matches. Germline V gives CDR1 MDHEN, CDR2 SYDVKM. As DNA, the CDR3 is TGTGCCAGCAGTTTAGCAGCGGGGGGGCTCGATGAGCAGTTCTTC. Encoded protein: CASSLAAGGLDEQFF.

CDR3 sequence reads: CASSLGTLSSYEQYF. The CDR3 DNA reads TGTGCCAGCAGCTTAGGGACATTGAGCTCCTACGAGCAGTACTTC. This chain links TRBV7-2 with TRBJ2-7, with D possibly TRBD1 on 5 matching bases. Germline CDR1 and CDR2: SGHTA and FQGNSA. V was trimmed by 1 base and J by 0 bases, leaving 10 bases between them. The CDR3 spans 15 residues.

This chain joins TRBV4-1 and TRBJ1-4; no clear D gene. The CDR3 is 20 amino acids. CDR1 and CDR2 (germline): MGHRA, YSYEKL. Trimming removed 1 base from V and 1 base from J, with 22 bases in between. DNA of the CDR3: TGCGCCAGCAGCCAAGGCCTTAAGGATTACGGTTTTCGAACTAATGAAAAACTGTTTTTT. Its protein product is CASSQGLKDYGFRTNEKLFF.

The DNA of the CDR3 is TGTGCCAGCGGCCAAGACACCGGGGAGCTGTTTTTT. Protein sequence: CASGQDTGELFF. The chain combines TRBV9 with TRBJ2-2; D unresolved. Germline CDR1 is SGDLS and CDR2 is YYNGEE. The CDR3 spans 12 residues. The germline V and J ends were trimmed by 7 bases and 3 bases, with 7 bases remaining between them.

The V call is TRBV9, the J call TRBJ2-2; weak D call: TRBD2 (6 bases). V was shortened by 0 bases and J by 4 bases, with 7 bases between the two germline ends. Germline V CDR1 and CDR2: SGDLS, YYNGEE. The CDR3 extends over 14 amino acids. DNA for the CDR3: TGTGCCAGCAGCGTAGGGGGAGGCACCGGGGAGCTGTTTTTT. This encodes CASSVGGGTGELFF.

The chain recombines TRBV5-6 with TRBJ1-2; D possibly corresponds to TRBD1 (5 bases). CDR3 length: 12 amino acids. Germline values: CDR1 SGHDT, CDR2 YYEEEE. V was trimmed by 4 bases and J by 4 bases, leaving 8 bases between them. The CDR3 loop reads CASSQDSYGYTF. DNA for the CDR3: TGTGCCAGCAGCCAAGACAGCTATGGCTACACCTTC.

The J gene is TRBJ1-4, the V gene TRBV5-1; 7 nucleotides match TRBD1. Trimming took 0 bases from V and 4 from J; bases not matched to a gene: 3. The length of the CDR3 is 15 residues. The germline CDR1 and CDR2 sequences are SGHRS and YFSETQ. The CDR3 region has the DNA TGCGCCAGCAGCTTGGGGACAGGCCATAATGAAAAACTGTTTTTT. As protein: CASSLGTGHNEKLFF.

In this sample, this clone turned up a few times. The chain joins TRBV25-1 to TRBJ2-7; TRBD1 aligns across 9 bases. Germline assignment: CDR1 MGHDK and CDR2 SYGVNS. This CDR3 is 17 amino acids long. V gave up 5 bases and J gave up 2 bases; unmatched junction bases: 13. This chain's CDR3 is CASSSDRWDRETYEQYF. CDR3 DNA: TGTGCCAGCAGTAGTGACCGATGGGACAGGGAAACCTACGAGCAGTACTTC.

The chain links TRBV25-1 to TRBJ1-1; 8 nucleotides agree with TRBD1. The CDR3 runs to 18 residues. V shed 0 bases and J 4 bases; nucleotides not matched to a gene: 13. Germline V CDR1 and CDR2: MGHDK, SYGVNS. The CDR3 sequence is CASSEYLVTDRDGTEAFF. The CDR3 region has the DNA TGTGCCAGCAGTGAATATTTAGTGACGGACAGGGACGGCACTGAAGCTTTCTTT.

V and J are TRBV6-5 and TRBJ2-7; TRBD1 aligns across 7 bases. The ends lost 6 bases at V and 2 bases at J; junction bases unmatched: 10. In germline, CDR1 is MNHEY, CDR2 SVGAGI. CDR3 length: 15 residues. The CDR3: CASSLTGSFTYEQYF. The CDR3 nucleotides are TGTGCCAGCAGCCTGACAGGGTCATTTACCTACGAGCAGTACTTC.

The chain is built from TRBV19 and TRBJ2-5, with 10 bases matching TRBD2. The ends lost 1 base at V and 4 bases at J; junction bases unmatched: 9. Germline V gene lookup returns CDR1 LNHDA and CDR2 SQIVND (reference sequence). This CDR3 comprises 17 residues. The CDR3 spells CASSIGESGGAGETQYF. The CDR3 coding sequence is TGTGCCAGTAGTATAGGAGAGAGCGGGGGGGCCGGAGAGACCCAGTACTTC.

This chain uses TRBV9 with TRBJ2-4; 9 bases match TRBD1. CDR1 and CDR2 from the germline V gene are SGDLS and YYNGEE. With V trimmed by 3 bases and J by 4 bases, 2 bases remained unmatched. This CDR3 region has 14 residues. CDR3 in DNA: TGTGCCAGCAGCGCCGGGACAGGGAAAAACATTCAGTACTTC. Translating it yields CASSAGTGKNIQYF.

This chain joins TRBV29-1 and TRBJ2-7, with 7 nucleotides matching TRBD2. The V gene's germline CDR1 is SQVTM and CDR2 ANQGSEA. This CDR3 contains 13 residues. V lost 3 bases and J lost 5; bases outside the gene matches: 7. This CDR3 reads CSVDHSGTDEQYF. The CDR3 region has the DNA TGCAGCGTTGACCACAGCGGGACTGACGAGCAGTACTTC.

J is TRBJ1-3 and V is TRBV13, with TRBD1 as a possible D gene (5 bases). This CDR3 has 17 residues. V lost 5 bases to trimming and J lost 0 bases, with 17 bases between them. The germline CDR1 and CDR2 sequences are PRHDT and FYEKMQ (reference sequence). As DNA, the CDR3 is TGTGCCAGCAGCGGTGGATTTGGGGCTAGCTCTGGAAACACCATATATTTT. This translates into CASSGGFGASSGNTIYF.

This chain connects TRBV28 to TRBJ2-7, with D maybe TRBD1 (6 bases). The CDR3 length is 14 residues. From germline, CDR1 is MDHEN and CDR2 SYDVKM. V lost 5 bases, J lost 2 bases, and 13 bases lay in between. The CDR3 spells CASSTRGFTYEQYF. CDR3 bases: TGTGCCAGCAGTACCAGGGGATTTACCTACGAGCAGTACTTC.